Included here is one T cell receptor beta chain sequence, with context. TCRdb itself ran the 5' RACE reads through MiXCR, one entry per CDR3 protein. The data contain 7,500 to 10,000 distinct CDR3 sequences, around 6% of them singletons. The data stem from a study of CD8 T cells in ankylosing spondylitis. The CDR3 extends over 16 amino acids. CDR1 and CDR2 (germline): SGDLS, YYNGEE. V dropped 2 bases and J dropped 0 bases, with 11 bases sitting between them. This TCR derives from a female donor with ankylosing spondylitis or in good health (not recorded which). The sequenced sample consisted of blood, either unsorted or a sorted T cell fraction (not recorded which). The rearrangement uses TRBV9 and TRBJ2-2, with D possibly called TRBD1 or TRBD2 (5 bases each). The DNA of the CDR3 is TGTGCCAGCAGCGTTTCCAGAGGGGCGAACACCGGGGAGCTGTTTTTT. This translates into CASSVSRGANTGELFF.